This T cell receptor (beta chain) originates from a study of molecular identifiers for immune sequencing clone quantification. Study-level background: Across replicate runs, RNA obtained from approximately 20,000 or 100,000 naive CD8 cells was divided into five, with four undergoing sequencing.

Germline values: CDR1 MNHEY, CDR2 SMNVEV (reference sequence). CDR3 size: 16 residues. V lost 4 bases and J lost 1, with 15 bases in between. Library preparation followed earlier protocols using designated TCR primers. TCRdb passed the PCR reads through MiXCR, listing each CDR3 protein once. The sample holds 490,000 or so distinct CDR3 sequences, around a fifth seen once. This clonotype was counted at least ten times. Isolation of naive CD8 T cells was achieved by sorting on a CD8+CD4-CCR7+CD45RA+ phenotype. The sequenced material came from naive CD8+ T cells from blood, with Jurkat cell RNA spiked in. Regarding subset: FACS-sorted CD8+CD4-CCR7+CD45RA+ naive T cells. The chain joins TRBV27 to TRBJ2-3, with D maybe TRBD2 (6 bases). This TCR came from a human donor in good health. Some libraries in this study had Jurkat cell RNA spiked in. The CDR3 protein is CASSSTSIPRTDTQYF. Written as DNA, the CDR3 is TGTGCCAGCAGTTCCACTAGCATCCCTCGCACAGATACGCAGTATTTT.